The next 3 T cell receptor beta chains were all read from a single sample in a study of cytomegalovirus exposure and HLA in healthy donors. The PCR contained 60 Vbeta and 13 Jbeta primers. TCRdb's copy holds only in-frame clones and misses some; the assay was immunoSEQ multiplex PCR. Of approximately 140,000 clones in the sample, roughly 73% were seen once. The sequenced sample was PBMCs. These receptors came from a middle-aged woman in good health and CMV-seronegative.

The genes are TRBV4-1 and TRBJ2-7; tentatively, D is TRBD2 (6 bases). Trimming took off 0 bases at V and 6 bases at J, with 9 bases between the two ends. The CDR3 is 13 amino acids. Germline CDR1 reads MGHRA; CDR2 reads YSYEKL. The CDR3 DNA sequence: TGCGCCAGCAGCCAAGATCGGGGGTGCGAGCAGTACGTC. Translated: CASSQDRGCEQYV.

V and J are TRBV21-1 and TRBJ2-1; the table's D call TRBD2 went unverified against the DNA. TRBV21-1 is shown as a pseudogene. This CDR3 comprises 16 residues. The CDR3 bases are TGTGCCAGCACGCGACTAGCTAAGAGCTCCTACAATGAGCAGTTCTTC. It encodes CASTRLAKSSYNEQFF.

This chain links TRBV2 with TRBJ1-5; D is possibly TRBD1 (5 bases). V gave up 8 bases and J gave up 4 bases, with 9 bases separating them. CDR1 is SNHLY, CDR2 FYNNEI, per germline. The CDR3 length is 12 residues. The CDR3 protein is CASDQGNQPQHF. The CDR3 nucleotides are TGTGCCAGCGATCAGGGTAATCAGCCCCAGCATTTT.